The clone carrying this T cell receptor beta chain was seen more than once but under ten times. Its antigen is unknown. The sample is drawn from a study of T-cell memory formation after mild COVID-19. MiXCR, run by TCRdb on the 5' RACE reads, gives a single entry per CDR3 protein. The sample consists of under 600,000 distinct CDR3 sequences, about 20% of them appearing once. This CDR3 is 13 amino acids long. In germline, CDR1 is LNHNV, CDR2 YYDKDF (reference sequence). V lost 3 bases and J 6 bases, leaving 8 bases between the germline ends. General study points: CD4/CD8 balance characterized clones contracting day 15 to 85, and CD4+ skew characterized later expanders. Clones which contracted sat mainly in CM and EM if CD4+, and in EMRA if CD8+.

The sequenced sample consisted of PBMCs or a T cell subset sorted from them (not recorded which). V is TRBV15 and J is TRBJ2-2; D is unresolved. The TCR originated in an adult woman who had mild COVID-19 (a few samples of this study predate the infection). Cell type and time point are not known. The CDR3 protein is CATSRVVSGELFF. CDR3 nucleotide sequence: TGTGCCACCAGCAGGGTTGTGTCCGGGGAGCTGTTTTTT.